Each of the 3 T cell receptor beta chains below was sequenced from the same sample in a study of shared clonotypes between healthy human individuals. Libraries were prepared by immunoSEQ multiplex PCR; TCRdb keeps only in-frame clonotypes and omits some of them. The sample contains approximately 2.4 million clones, approximately 95% of which appear only once. Sample: naive CD4+ T cells sorted from blood. This sample's subset: CD45RA+ positively selected. These TCRs come from a man younger than 35 in good health.

This rearrangement joins TRBV6-5 to TRBJ1-2; D gene unclear. CDR3 length: 13 amino acids. V lost 6 bases and J 6 bases, leaving 14 bases between the germline ends. Per germline, CDR1 MNHEY and CDR2 SVGAGI. This CDR3 is CASSDPLMNGYTF. For the CDR3, the DNA is TGTGCCAGCAGCGACCCCCTGATGAATGGCTACACCTTC.

CDR3 DNA sequence: TGTGCCAGCAGTCCCCATCGGGGCGAGGGTTCACCCCTCCACTTT. Amino acids: CASSPHRGEGSPLHF. This sequence joins TRBV25-1 and TRBJ1-6, with TRBD1 as a possible D gene (5 bases). Germline CDR1 MGHDK, CDR2 SYGVNS. The V gene lost 5 bases and the J gene lost 9 bases, with 17 bases spanning the gap. The CDR3 sequence is 15 residues long.

This chain joins TRBV6-5 and TRBJ2-7; D may be TRBD1 (6 bases). Germline V gives CDR1 MNHEY, CDR2 SVGAGI. CDR3 size: 15 residues. Trimming left V 0 bases short and J 4 bases short, with 13 bases between. DNA for the CDR3: TGTGCCAGCAGTTACTCGCCACCAGGGGTTTACGAGCAGTACTTC. Translating it yields CASSYSPPGVYEQYF.